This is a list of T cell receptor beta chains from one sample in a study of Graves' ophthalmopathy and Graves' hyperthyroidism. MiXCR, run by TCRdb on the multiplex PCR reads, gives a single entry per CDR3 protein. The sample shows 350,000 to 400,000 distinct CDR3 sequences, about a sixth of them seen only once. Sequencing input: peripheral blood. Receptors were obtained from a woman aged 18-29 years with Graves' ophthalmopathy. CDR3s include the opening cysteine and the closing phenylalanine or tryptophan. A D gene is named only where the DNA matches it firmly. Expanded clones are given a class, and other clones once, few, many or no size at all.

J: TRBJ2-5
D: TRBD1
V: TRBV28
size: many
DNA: TGTGCCAGCTTGGACAGGGGAATGGAGACCCAGTACTTC
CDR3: CASLDRGMETQYF

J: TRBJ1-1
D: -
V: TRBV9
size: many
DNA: TGTGCCAGCAGCCGCGGGGACATTCGGCGCACTGAAGCTTTCTTT
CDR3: CASSRGDIRRTEAFF

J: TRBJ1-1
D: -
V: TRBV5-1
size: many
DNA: TGCGCCAGCAGCTTGGAGGGGCCTGAAGCTTTCTTT
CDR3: CASSLEGPEAFF

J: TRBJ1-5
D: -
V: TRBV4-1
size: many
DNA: TGCGCCAGCAGCCAAGTCAATAATCAGCCCCAGCATTTT
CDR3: CASSQVNNQPQHF

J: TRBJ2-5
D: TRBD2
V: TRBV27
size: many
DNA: TGTGCCAGCTGGACTAGCGGGAGGCAAGAGACCCAGTACTTC
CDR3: CASWTSGRQETQYF

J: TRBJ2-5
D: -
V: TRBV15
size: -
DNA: TGTGCCACCAGCAGTGTCAAAGAGACCCAGTACTTC
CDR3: CATSSVKETQYF

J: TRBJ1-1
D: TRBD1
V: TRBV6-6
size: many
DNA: TGTGCCAGCAGGGGACAGGGGTACACTGAAGCTTTCTTT
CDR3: CASRGQGYTEAFF

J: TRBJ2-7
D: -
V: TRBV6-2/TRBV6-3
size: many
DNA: TGTGCCAGCAGTACCGGGACATGGACCTACGAGCAGTACTTC
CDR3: CASSTGTWTYEQYF

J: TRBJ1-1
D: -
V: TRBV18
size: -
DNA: TGTGCCAGCTCACCACAGGGGGGGCATACACCTGAAGCTTTCTTT
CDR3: CASSPQGGHTPEAFF

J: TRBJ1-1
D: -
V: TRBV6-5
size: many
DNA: TGTGCCAGCAGGGTGCCGGGGATCCCCACTGAAGCTTTCTTT
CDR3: CASRVPGIPTEAFF

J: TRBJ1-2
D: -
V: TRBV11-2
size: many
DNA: TGTGCCAGCAGCCCTGCGGGGTACGGCTATGGCTACACCTTC
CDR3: CASSPAGYGYGYTF

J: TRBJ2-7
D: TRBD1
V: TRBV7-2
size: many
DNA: TGTGCCAGCAGCTTAGTCGGGGTCGGCAGGGGGCCTAACGAGCAGTACTTC
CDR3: CASSLVGVGRGPNEQYF

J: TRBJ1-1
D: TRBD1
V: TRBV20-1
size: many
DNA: TGCAGTGCTAGAGACCCCGGGACAGAGCGGGGAGAAGCTTTCTTT
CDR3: CSARDPGTERGEAFF

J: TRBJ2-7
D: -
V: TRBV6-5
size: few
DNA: TGTGCCAGCAGTTACGGGGGCAGCCCCTACGAGCAGTACTTC
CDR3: CASSYGGSPYEQYF

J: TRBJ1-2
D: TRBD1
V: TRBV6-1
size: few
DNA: TGTGCCAGCAGTGACCCTCCACAGGGGTGGGATGGCTACACCTTC
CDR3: CASSDPPQGWDGYTF

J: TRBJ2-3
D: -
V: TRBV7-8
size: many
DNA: TGTGCCAGCAGCTTAGATGGGTCGGCAGATACGCAGTATTTT
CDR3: CASSLDGSADTQYF

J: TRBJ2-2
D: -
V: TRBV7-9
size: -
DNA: TGTGCCAGCACCGAATCGGGGCCGAACACCGGGGAGCTGTTTTTT
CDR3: CASTESGPNTGELFF

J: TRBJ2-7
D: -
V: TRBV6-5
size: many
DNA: TGTGCCAGCAGTCTATCCCCCCCGACAGGCCGGGGCCTCGAGCAGTACTTC
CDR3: CASSLSPPTGRGLEQYF

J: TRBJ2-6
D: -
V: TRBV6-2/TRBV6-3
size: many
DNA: TGTGCCAGCAGTTACTTGGGTCTAAGTAGCTCTGGGGCCAACGTCCTGACTTTC
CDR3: CASSYLGLSSSGANVLTF

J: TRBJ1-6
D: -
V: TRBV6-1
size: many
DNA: TGTGCCAGCAAACGAATGTGGGGCCTTAATTCACCCCTCCACTTT
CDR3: CASKRMWGLNSPLHF

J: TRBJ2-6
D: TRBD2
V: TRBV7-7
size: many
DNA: TGTGCCAGCAGCTTAGTCCCAGCGGGGGGGCCAAACTCTGGGGCCAACGTCCTGACTTTC
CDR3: CASSLVPAGGPNSGANVLTF